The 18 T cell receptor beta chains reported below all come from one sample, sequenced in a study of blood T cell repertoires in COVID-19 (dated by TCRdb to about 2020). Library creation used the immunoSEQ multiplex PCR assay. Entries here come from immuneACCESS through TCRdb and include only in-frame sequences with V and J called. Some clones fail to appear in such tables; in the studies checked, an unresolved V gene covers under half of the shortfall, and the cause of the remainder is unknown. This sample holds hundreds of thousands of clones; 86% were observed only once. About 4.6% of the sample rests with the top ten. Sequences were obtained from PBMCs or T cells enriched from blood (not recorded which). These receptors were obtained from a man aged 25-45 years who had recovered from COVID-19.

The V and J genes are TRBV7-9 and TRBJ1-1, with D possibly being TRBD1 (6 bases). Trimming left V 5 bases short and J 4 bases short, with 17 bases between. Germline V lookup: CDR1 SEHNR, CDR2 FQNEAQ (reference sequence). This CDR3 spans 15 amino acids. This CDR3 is CASSPTTGSSTEAFF. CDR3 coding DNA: TGTGCCAGCAGCCCAACGACAGGATCTAGCACTGAAGCTTTCTTT.

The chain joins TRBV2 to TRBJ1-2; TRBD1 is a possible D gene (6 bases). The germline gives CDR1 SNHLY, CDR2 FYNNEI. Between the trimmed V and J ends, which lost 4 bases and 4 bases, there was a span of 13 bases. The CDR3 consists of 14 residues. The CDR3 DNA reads TGTGCCAGCAGTGCTCAAACAGGGTTCTATGGCTACACCTTC. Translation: CASSAQTGFYGYTF.

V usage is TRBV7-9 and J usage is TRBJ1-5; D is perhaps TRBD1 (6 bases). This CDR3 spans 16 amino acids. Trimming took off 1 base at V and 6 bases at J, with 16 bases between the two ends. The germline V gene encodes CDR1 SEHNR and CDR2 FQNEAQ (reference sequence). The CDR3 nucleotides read TGTGCCAGCAGCTTAGGTTGGGGGCCGGGTAGTCAGCCCCAGCATTTT. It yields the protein CASSLGWGPGSQPQHF.

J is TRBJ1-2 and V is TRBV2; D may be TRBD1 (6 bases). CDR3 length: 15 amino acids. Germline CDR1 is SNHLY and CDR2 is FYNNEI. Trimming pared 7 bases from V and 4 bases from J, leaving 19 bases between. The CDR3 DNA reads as TGTGCCAGCACCCTACAGGGATTGGGCGGCTATGGCTACACCTTC. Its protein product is CASTLQGLGGYGYTF.

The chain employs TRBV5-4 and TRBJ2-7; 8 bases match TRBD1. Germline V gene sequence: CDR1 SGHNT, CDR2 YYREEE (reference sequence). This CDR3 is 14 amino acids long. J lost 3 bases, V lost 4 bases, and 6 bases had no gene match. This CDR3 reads CASSVTGAIYEQYF. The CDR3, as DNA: TGTGCCAGCAGCGTGACAGGGGCTATCTACGAGCAGTACTTC.

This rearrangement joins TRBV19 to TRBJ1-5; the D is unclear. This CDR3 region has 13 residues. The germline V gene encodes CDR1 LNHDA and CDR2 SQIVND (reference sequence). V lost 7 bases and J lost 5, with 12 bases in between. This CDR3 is CASTTADYQPQHF. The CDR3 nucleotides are TGTGCCAGTACCACTGCCGATTATCAGCCCCAGCATTTT. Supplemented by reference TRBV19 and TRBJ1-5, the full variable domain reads DGGITQSPKYLFRKEGQNVTLSCEQNLNHDAMYWYRQDPGQGLRLIYYSQIVNDFQKGDIAEGYSVSREKKESFPLTVTSAQKNPTAFYLCASTTADYQPQHFGDGTRLSIL.

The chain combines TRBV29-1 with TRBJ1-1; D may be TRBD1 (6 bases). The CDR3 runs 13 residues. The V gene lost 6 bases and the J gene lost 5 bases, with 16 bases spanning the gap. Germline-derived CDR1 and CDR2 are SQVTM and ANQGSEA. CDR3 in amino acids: CSVAVQGWTEAFF. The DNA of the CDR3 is TGCAGCGTGGCAGTACAGGGATGGACTGAAGCTTTCTTT. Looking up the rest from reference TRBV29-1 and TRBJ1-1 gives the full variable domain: SAVISQKPSRDICQRGTSLTIQCQVDSQVTMMFWYRQQPGQSLTLIATANQGSEATYESGFVIDKFPISRPNLTFSTLTVSNMSPEDSSIYLCSVAVQGWTEAFFGQGTRLTVV.

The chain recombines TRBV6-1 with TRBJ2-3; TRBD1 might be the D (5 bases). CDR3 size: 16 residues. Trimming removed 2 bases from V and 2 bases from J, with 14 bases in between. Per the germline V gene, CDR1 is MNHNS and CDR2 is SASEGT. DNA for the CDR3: TGTGCCAGCAGTGAATTTGGAAACAGGAACACAGATACGCAGTATTTT. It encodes CASSEFGNRNTDTQYF.

CDR3 coding DNA: TGTGCCGTCCGGGCTAGCGGCACAGATACGCAGTATTTT. It is translated as CAVRASGTDTQYF. This chain uses TRBV6-5 with TRBJ2-3; D might be TRBD2 (6 bases). Germline-derived CDR1 and CDR2 are MNHEY and SVGAGI. The CDR3 runs 13 residues. V lost 11 bases and J 1 base, leaving 13 bases between the germline ends.

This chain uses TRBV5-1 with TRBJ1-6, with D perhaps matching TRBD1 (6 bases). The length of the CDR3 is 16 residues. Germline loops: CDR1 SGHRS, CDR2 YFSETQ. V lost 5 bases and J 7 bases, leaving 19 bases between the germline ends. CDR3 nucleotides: TGCGCCAGCAGATCCAACGCAGGGGTGACGAATTCACCCCTCCACTTT. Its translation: CASRSNAGVTNSPLHF.

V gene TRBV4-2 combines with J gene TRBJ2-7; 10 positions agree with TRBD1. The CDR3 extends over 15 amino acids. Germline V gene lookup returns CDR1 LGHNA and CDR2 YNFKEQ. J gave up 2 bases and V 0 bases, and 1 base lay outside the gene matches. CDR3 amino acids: CASSQDGQGAYEQYF. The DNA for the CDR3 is TGTGCCAGCAGCCAAGACGGACAGGGGGCCTACGAGCAGTACTTC.

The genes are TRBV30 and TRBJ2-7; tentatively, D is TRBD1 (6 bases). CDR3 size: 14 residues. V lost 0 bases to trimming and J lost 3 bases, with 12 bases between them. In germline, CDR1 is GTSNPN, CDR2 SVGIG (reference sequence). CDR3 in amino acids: CAWSVNRDGYEQYF. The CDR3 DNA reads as TGTGCCTGGAGTGTAAACAGGGACGGCTACGAGCAGTACTTC.

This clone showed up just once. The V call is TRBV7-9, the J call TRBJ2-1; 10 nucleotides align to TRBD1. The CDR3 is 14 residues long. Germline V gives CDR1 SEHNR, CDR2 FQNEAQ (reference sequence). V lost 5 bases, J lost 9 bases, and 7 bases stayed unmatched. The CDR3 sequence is CASSGGGQGFEQFF. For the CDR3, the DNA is TGTGCCAGCAGCGGTGGGGGACAGGGGTTTGAGCAGTTCTTC.

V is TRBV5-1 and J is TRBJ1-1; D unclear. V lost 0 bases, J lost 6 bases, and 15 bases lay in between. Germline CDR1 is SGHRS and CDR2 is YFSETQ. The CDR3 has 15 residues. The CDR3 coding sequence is TGCGCCAGCAGCTTGGATGGGCCCAACCAATCTGAAGCTTTCTTT. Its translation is CASSLDGPNQSEAFF.

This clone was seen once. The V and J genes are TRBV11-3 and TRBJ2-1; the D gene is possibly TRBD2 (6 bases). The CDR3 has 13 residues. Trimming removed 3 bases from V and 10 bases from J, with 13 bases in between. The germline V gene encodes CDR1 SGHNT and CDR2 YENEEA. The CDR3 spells CASSFGSLGEQFF. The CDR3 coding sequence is TGTGCCAGCAGCTTCGGGAGCCTCGGGGAGCAGTTCTTC.

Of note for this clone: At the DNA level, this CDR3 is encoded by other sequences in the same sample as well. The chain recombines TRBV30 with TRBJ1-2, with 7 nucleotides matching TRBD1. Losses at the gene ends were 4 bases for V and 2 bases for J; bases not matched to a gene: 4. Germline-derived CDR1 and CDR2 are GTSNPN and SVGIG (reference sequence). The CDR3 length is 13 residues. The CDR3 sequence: CAWTPGQNYGYTF. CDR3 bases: TGTGCCTGGACCCCGGGACAGAACTATGGCTACACCTTC.

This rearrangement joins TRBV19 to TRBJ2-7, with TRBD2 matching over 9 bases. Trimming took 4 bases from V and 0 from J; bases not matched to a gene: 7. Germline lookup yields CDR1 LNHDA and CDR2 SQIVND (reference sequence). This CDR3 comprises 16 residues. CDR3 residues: CASSTILAGSSYEQYF. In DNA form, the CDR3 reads TGTGCCAGTAGTACCATTCTAGCGGGGAGCTCCTACGAGCAGTACTTC.

The CDR3 DNA is TGTGCCTTGATGGGGGGGCCCCGAGCTAACTATGGCTACACCTTC. It yields the protein CALMGGPRANYGYTF. The gene calls are TRBV2 and TRBJ1-2; maybe TRBD1 (6 bases). V lost 11 bases and J lost 0, with 19 bases in between. This CDR3 has 15 residues. Germline-derived CDR1 and CDR2 are SNHLY and FYNNEI.